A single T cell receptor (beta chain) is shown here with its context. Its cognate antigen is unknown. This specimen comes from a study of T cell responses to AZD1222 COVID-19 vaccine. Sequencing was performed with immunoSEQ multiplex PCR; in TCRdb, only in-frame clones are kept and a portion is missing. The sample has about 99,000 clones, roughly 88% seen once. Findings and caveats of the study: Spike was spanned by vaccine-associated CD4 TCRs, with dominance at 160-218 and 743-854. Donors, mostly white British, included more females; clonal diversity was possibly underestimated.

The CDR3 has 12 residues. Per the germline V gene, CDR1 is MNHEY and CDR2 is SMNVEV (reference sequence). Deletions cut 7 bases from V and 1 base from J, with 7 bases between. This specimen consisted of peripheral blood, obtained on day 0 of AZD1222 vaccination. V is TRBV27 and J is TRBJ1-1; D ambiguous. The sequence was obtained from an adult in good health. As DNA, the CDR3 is TGTGCCAGCACCGGGAGGAACACTGAAGCTTTCTTT. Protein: CASTGRNTEAFF.